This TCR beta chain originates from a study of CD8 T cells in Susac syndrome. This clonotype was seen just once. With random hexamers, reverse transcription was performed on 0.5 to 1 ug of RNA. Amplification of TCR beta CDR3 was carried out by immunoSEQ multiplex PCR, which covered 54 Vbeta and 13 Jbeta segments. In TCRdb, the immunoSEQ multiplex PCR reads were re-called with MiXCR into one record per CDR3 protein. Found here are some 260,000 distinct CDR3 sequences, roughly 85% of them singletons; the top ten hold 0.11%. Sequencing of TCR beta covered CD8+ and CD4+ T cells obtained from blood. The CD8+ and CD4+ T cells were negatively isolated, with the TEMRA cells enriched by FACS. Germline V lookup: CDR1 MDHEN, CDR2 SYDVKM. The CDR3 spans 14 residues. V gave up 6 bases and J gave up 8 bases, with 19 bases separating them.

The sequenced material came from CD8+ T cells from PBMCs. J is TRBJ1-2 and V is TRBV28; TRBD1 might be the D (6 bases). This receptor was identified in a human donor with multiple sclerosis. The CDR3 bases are TGTGCCAGCAGACCTAGTCCGGGGGCAGAAGGCTACACCTTC. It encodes CASRPSPGAEGYTF.